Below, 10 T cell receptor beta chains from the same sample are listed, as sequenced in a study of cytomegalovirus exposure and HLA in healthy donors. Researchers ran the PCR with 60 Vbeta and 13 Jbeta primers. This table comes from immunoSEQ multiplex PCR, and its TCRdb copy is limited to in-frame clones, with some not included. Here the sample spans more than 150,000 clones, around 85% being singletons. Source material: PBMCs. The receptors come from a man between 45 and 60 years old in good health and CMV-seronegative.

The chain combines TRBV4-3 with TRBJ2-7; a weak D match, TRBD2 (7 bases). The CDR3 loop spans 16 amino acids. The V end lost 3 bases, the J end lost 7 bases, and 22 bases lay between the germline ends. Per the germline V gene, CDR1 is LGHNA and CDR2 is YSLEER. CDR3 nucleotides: TGCGCCAGCAGCCACTTAACCGCCGGGGGGAGGGGGGAGCAGTACTTC. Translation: CASSHLTAGGRGEQYF.

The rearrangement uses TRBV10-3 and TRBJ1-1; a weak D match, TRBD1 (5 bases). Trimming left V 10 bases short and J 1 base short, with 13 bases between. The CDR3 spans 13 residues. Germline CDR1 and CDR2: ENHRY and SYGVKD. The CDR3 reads CATVDTSNTEAFF. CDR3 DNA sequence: TGTGCCACCGTGGACACCTCGAACACTGAAGCTTTCTTT.

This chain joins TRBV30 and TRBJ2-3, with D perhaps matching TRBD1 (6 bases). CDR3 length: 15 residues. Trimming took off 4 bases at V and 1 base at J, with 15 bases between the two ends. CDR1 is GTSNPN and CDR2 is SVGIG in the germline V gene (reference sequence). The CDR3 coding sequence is TGTGCCTGGACCCCTCCAGGGGCACGCACAGATACGCAGTATTTT. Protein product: CAWTPPGARTDTQYF.

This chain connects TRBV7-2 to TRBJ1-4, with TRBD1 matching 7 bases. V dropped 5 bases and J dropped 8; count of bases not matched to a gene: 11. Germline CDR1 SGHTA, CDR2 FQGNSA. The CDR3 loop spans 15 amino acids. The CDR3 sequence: CASSLSGGVREKLFF. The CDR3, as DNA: TGTGCCAGCAGCCTGTCAGGGGGAGTTAGGGAAAAACTGTTTTTT.

CDR3 coding DNA: TGTGCCAGCAGCACGGACAGGGTTGGGCCCCAGCATTTT. This sequence encodes CASSTDRVGPQHF. The chain uses TRBV5-5 and TRBJ1-5; 8 bases align to TRBD1. J lost 9 bases, V lost 4 bases, and 6 bases had no gene match. Germline V gene data show CDR1 as SGHKS and CDR2 as YYEKEE (reference sequence). The length of the CDR3 is 13 residues. Combining the CDR3 with reference TRBV5-5 and TRBJ1-5 gives the whole variable domain DAGVTQSPTHLIKTRGQQVTLRCSPISGHKSVSWYQQVLGQGPQFIFQYYEKEERGRGNFPDRFSARQFPNYSSELNVNALLLGDSALYLCASSTDRVGPQHFGDGTRLSIL.

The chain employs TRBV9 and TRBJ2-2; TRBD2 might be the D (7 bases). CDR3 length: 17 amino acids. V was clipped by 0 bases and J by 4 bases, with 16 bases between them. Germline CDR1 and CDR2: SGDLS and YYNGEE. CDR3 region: CASSVVGGARFTGELFF. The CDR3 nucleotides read TGTGCCAGCAGCGTAGTGGGGGGGGCACGTTTCACCGGGGAGCTGTTTTTT.

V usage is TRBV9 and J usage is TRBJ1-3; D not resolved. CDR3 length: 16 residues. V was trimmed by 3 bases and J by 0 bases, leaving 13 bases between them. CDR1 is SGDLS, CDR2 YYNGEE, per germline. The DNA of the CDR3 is TGTGCCAGCAGCGCCACAGTAGGTTACTCTGGAAACACCATATATTTT. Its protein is CASSATVGYSGNTIYF.

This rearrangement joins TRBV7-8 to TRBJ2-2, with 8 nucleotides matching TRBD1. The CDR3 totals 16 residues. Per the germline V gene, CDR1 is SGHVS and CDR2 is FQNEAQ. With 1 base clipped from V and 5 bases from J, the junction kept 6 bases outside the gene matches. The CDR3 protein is CASSLGRGRRTGELFF. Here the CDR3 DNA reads TGTGCCAGCAGCTTAGGCAGGGGGCGTAGAACCGGGGAGCTGTTTTTT.

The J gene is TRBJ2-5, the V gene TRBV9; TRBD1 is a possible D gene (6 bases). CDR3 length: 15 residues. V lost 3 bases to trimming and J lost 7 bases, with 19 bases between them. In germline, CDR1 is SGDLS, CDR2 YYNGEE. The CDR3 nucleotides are TGTGCCAGCAGCGCCTCAGGGGAACTCCCGGGGACCCAGTACTTC. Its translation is CASSASGELPGTQYF. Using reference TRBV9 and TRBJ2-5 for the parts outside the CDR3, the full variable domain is DSGVTQTPKHLITATGQRVTLRCSPRSGDLSVYWYQQSLDQGLQFLIQYYNGEERAKGNILERFSAQQFPDLHSELNLSSLELGDSALYFCASSASGELPGTQYFGPGTRLLVL.

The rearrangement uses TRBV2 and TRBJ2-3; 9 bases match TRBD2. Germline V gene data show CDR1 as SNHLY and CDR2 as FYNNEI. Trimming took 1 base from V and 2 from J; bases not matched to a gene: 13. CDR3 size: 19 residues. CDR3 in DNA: TGTGCCAGCAGTGAAGAGGCTAGCGGGGCCCTAAAATTCACAGATACGCAGTATTTT. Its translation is CASSEEASGALKFTDTQYF. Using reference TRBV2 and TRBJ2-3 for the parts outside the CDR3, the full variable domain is EPEVTQTPSHQVTQMGQEVILRCVPISNHLYFYWYRQILGQKVEFLVSFYNNEISEKSEIFDDQFSVERPDGSNFTLKIRSTKLEDSAMYFCASSEEASGALKFTDTQYFGPGTRLTVL.